The TCR beta chain described here comes from a study of CD8 T cells in ankylosing spondylitis. The study's findings and limits: Peripheral blood held disease-linked clones only at relatively low frequency, and these were CD8+. Existing reports had already noted some motif variants in reactive arthritis synovial fluid and blood. Made up of under ten highly homologous variants, a TCR beta motif appeared characteristic of ankylosing spondylitis blood. The study looked at matched synovial fluid samples from ankylosing spondylitis patients. Disease-linked clones were reported to be significantly enriched there.

As to this clonotype: The antigen is undetermined.

Making use of molecular barcodes, quantitative 5'-RACE generated TCR beta libraries. A single record per CDR3 protein comes from TCRdb applying MiXCR to the 5' RACE reads. The data show around 430,000 distinct CDR3 sequences, 17% seen once. V shed 8 bases, J shed 4 bases, and the junction held 11 bases outside the gene matches. This CDR3 has 14 residues. Germline V lookup: CDR1 SQVTM, CDR2 ANQGSEA. The sample consisted of blood, either unsorted or a sorted T cell fraction (not recorded which). The genes are TRBV29-1 and TRBJ2-1; 7 bases agree with TRBD2. This TCR was recovered from a male donor with ankylosing spondylitis. Here the CDR3 reads CSLQRGEPYNEQFF. CDR3 nucleotide sequence: TGCAGCCTTCAACGGGGGGAACCATACAATGAGCAGTTCTTC.